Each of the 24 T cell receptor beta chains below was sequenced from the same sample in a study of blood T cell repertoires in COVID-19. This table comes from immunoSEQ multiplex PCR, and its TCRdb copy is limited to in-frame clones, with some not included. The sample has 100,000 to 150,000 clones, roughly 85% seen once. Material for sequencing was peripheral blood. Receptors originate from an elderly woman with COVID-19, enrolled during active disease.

In nucleotides, the CDR3 is TGTGCCAGCAGTTACTCGAGCGCGGCAGGGTCGGCTTTCTTT. It specifies CASSYSSAAGSAFF. This chain links TRBV6-5 with TRBJ1-1, with D tentatively TRBD1 (5 bases). The CDR3 totals 14 residues. The germline CDR1 and CDR2 sequences are MNHEY and SVGAGI. V shed 0 bases and J shed 11 bases, with 16 bases lying between them.

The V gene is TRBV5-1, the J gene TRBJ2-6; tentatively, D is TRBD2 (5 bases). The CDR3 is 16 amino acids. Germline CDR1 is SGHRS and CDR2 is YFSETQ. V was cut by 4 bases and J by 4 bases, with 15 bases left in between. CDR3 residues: CASSPESGPGANVLTF. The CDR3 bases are TGCGCCAGCAGCCCTGAGAGCGGTCCCGGGGCCAACGTCCTGACTTTC.

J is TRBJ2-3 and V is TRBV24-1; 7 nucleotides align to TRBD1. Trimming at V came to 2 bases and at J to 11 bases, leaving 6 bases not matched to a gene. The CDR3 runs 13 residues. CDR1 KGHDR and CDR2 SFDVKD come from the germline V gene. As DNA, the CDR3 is TGTGCCACCAGTGATTCGGGACCAGGGGGGCAGTATTTT. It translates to CATSDSGPGGQYF.

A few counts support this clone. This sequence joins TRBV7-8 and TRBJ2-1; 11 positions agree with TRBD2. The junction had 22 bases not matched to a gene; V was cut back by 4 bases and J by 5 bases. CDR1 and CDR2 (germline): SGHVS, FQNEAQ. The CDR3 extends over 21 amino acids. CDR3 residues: CASSSPSSPELAGELNNEQFF. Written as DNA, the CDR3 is TGTGCCAGCAGCTCCCCCTCTTCGCCGGAACTAGCGGGGGAACTAAACAATGAGCAGTTCTTC.

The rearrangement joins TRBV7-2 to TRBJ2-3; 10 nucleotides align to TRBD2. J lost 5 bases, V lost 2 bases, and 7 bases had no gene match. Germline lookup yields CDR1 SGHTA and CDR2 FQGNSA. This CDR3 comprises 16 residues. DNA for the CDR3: TGTGCCAGCAGCTTAATCGGGACTAGCGAACAAGATACGCAGTATTTT. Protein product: CASSLIGTSEQDTQYF.

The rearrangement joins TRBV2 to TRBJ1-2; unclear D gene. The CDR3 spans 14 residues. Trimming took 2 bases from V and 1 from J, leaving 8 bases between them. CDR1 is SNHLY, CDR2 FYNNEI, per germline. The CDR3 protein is CASSEKNSNYGYTF. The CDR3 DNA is TGTGCCAGCAGTGAAAAAAACAGTAACTATGGCTACACCTTC.

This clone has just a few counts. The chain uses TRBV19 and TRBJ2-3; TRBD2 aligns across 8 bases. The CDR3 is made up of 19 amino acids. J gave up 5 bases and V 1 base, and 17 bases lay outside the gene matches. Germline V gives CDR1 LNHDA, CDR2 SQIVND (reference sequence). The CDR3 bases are TGTGCCAGTAGTATAGCCCCCCAACTATGGGCGGGAGGATTAGATACGCAGTATTTT. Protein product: CASSIAPQLWAGGLDTQYF.

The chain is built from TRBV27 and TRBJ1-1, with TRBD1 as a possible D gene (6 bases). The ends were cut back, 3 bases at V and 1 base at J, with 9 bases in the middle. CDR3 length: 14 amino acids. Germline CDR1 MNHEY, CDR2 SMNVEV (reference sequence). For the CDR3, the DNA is TGTGCCAGCAGTTTTGGACAGACGAACACTGAAGCTTTCTTT. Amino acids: CASSFGQTNTEAFF.

CDR3 protein: CAPGGGTQYF. The CDR3, as DNA: TGCGCCCCCGGGGGTGGTACGCAGTATTTT. This chain joins TRBV5-1 and TRBJ2-3, with a tentative D call TRBD2 (6 bases). Germline V gene sequence: CDR1 SGHRS, CDR2 YFSETQ. Deletions cut 10 bases from V and 8 bases from J, with 11 bases between. The CDR3 has 10 residues.

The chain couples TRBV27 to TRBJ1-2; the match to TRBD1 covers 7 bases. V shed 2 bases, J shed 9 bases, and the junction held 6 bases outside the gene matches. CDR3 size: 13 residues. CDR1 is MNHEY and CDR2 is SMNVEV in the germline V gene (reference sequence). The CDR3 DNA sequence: TGTGCCAGCAGTTTAGATAGGGGGCGACGCTACACCTTC. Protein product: CASSLDRGRRYTF.

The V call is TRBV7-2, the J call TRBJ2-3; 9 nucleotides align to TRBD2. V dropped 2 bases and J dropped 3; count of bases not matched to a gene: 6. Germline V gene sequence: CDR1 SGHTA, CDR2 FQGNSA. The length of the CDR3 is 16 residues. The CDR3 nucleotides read TGTGCCAGCAGCTTAAAACCGGGACTAGCAACAGATACGCAGTATTTT. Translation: CASSLKPGLATDTQYF.

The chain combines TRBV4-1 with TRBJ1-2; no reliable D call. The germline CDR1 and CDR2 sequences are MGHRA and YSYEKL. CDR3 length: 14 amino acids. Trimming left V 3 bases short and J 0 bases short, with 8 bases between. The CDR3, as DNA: TGCGCCAGCAGCCAGGTAGCCACTAACTATGGCTACACCTTC. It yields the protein CASSQVATNYGYTF.

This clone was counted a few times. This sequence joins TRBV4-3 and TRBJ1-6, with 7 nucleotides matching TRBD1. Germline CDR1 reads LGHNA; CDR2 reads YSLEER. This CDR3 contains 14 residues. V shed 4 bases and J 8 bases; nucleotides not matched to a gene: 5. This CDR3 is CASSRTGEDSPLHF. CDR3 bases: TGCGCCAGCAGCCGAACAGGGGAAGATTCACCCCTCCACTTT.

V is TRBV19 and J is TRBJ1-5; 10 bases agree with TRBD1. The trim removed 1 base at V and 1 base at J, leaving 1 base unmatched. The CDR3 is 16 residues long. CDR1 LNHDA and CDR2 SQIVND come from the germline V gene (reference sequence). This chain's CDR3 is CASSIGDRGSNQPQHF. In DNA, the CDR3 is TGTGCCAGTAGTATAGGGGACAGGGGCAGCAATCAGCCCCAGCATTTT.

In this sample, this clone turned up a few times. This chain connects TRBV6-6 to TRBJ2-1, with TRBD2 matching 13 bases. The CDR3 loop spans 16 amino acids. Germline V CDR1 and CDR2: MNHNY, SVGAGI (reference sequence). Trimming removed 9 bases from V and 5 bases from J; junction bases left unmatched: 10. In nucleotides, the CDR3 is TGTGCCAGTCGGACTAGCGGGAGTCCTGGGGACAATGAGCAGTTCTTC. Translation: CASRTSGSPGDNEQFF.

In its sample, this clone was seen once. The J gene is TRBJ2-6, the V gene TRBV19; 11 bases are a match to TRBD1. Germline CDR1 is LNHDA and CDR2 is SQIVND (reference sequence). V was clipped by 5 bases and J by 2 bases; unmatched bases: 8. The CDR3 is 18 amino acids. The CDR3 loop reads CASSPRTGGFPGANVLTF. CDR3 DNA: TGTGCCAGTAGTCCCCGGACAGGGGGCTTTCCTGGGGCCAACGTCCTGACTTTC.

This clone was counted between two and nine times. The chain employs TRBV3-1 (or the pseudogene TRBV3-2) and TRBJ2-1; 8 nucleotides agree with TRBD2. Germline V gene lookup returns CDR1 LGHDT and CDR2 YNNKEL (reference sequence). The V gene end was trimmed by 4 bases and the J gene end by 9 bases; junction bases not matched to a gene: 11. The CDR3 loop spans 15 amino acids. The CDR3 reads CASSPPGLGTSEQFF. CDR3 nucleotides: TGTGCCAGCAGCCCTCCGGGACTAGGAACGAGTGAGCAGTTCTTC.

CDR3 sequence (DNA): TGTGCCAGCAGTGAGGCTTCTGGAAACACCATATATTTT. This translates into CASSEASGNTIYF. The V call is TRBV6-1, the J call TRBJ1-3; D gene ambiguous. Per the germline V gene, CDR1 is MNHNS and CDR2 is SASEGT. Trimming took off 3 bases at V and 1 base at J, with 4 bases between the two ends. CDR3 length: 13 residues.

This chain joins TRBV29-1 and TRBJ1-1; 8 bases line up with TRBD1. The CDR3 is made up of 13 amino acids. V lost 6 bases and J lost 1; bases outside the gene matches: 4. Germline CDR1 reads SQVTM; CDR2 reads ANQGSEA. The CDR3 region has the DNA TGCAGCGTGAGACAGGGGCCGAACACTGAAGCTTTCTTT. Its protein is CSVRQGPNTEAFF.

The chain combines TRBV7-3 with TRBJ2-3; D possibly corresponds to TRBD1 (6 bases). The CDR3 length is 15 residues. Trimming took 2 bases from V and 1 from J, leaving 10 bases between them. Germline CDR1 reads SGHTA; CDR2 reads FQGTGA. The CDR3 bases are TGTGCCAGCAGCTTAGGGGGCGCCGGCACAGATACGCAGTATTTT. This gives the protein CASSLGGAGTDTQYF.

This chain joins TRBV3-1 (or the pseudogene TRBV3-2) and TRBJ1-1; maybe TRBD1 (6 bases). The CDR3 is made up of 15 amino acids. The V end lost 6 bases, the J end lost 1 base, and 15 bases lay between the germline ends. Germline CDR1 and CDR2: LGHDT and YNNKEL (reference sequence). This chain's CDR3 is CASSIGGTRNTEAFF. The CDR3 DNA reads TGTGCCAGCAGTATTGGGGGCACGAGGAACACTGAAGCTTTCTTT.

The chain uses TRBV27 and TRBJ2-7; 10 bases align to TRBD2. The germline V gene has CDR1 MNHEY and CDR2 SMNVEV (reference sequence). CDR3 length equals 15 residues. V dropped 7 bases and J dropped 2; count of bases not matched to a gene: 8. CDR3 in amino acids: CASNGRAGGPYEQYF. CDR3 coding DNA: TGTGCCAGCAATGGGAGAGCGGGAGGGCCCTACGAGCAGTACTTC.

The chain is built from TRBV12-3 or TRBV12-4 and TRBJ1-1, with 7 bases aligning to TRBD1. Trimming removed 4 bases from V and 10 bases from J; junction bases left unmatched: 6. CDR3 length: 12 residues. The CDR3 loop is CASSSGTDRAFF. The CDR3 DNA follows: TGTGCCAGCAGTTCGGGGACAGATAGAGCTTTCTTT.

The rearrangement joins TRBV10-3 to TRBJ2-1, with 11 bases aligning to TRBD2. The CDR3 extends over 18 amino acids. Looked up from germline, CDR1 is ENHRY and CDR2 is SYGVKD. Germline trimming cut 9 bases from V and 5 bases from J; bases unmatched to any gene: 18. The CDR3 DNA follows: TGTGCCATAGAGACCGGGACTAGCGGTCCGCGGGGCCACAATGAGCAGTTCTTC. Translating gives CAIETGTSGPRGHNEQFF.